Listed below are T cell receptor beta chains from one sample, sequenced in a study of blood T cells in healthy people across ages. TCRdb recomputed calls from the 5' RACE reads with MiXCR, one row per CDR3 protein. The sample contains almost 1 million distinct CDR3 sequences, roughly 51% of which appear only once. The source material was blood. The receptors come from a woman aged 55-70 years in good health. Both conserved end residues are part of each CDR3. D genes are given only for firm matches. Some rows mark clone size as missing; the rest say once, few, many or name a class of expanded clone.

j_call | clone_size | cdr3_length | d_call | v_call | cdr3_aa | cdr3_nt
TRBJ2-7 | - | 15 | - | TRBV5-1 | CASSLVGGSLYEQYF | TGCGCCAGCAGCTTGGTCGGGGGCTCCCTGTACGAGCAGTACTTC
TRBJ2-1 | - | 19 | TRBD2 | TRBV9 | CASSLTGTSGDVSYNEQFF | TGTGCCAGCAGCCTCACCGGGACTAGCGGGGACGTTTCCTACAATGAGCAGTTCTTC
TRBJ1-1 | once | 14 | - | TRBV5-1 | CASGTGTTNTEAFF | TGCGCCAGCGGCACCGGGACAACAAACACTGAAGCTTTCTTT
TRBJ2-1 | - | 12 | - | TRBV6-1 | CASSAVYNEQFF | TGTGCCAGCAGTGCGGTCTACAATGAGCAGTTCTTC
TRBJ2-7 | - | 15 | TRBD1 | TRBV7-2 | CASSQVRQGNYEQYF | TGTGCCAGCAGCCAGGTCAGACAGGGAAACTACGAGCAGTACTTC
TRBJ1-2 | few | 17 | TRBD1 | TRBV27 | CASSPTNRGRGRNGYTF | TGTGCCAGCAGTCCAACCAACAGGGGACGAGGGCGGAATGGCTACACCTTC
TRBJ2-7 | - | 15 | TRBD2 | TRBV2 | CASSPETSGSNEQYF | TGTGCCAGCTCGCCTGAGACTAGCGGGAGTAATGAGCAGTACTTC
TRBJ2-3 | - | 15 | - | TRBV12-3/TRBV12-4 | CASSDPGEHTDTQYF | TGTGCCAGCAGTGACCCGGGCGAACACACAGATACGCAGTATTTT
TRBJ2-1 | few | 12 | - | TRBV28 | CASSFPVREQFF | TGTGCCAGCAGTTTCCCGGTCAGGGAGCAGTTCTTC
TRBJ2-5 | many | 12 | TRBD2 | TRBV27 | CTSGRAGETQYF | TGCACTAGCGGGAGGGCCGGGGAGACCCAGTACTTC
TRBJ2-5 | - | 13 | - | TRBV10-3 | CAIGGSWEETQYF | TGTGCCATCGGAGGTTCGTGGGAAGAGACCCAGTACTTC
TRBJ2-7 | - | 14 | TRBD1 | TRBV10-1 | CASSRGTGAHEQYF | TGCGCCAGCAGTCGCGGGACAGGGGCTCACGAGCAGTACTTC
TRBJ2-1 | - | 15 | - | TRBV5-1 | CARAGPLASYNEQFF | TGCGCCAGGGCCGGACCTCTAGCCTCCTACAATGAGCAGTTCTTC
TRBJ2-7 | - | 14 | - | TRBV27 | CASSLGVVGNEQYF | TGTGCCAGCAGCCTAGGGGTGGTGGGCAATGAGCAGTACTTC
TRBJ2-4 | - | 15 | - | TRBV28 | CASSLTAIAKNIQYF | TGTGCCAGCAGTCTGACAGCCATAGCCAAAAACATTCAGTACTTC
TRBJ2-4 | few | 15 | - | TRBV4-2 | CASSQDLGVINIQYF | TGTGCCAGCAGCCAAGATCTAGGGGTAATAAACATTCAGTACTTC
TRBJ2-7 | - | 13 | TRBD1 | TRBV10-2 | CATQEGQIYEQYF | TGCGCCACCCAAGAGGGACAGATCTACGAGCAGTACTTC
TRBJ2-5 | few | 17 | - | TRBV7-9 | CASSSPQGGAPQETQYF | TGTGCCAGCAGCTCTCCCCAGGGGGGCGCACCTCAAGAGACCCAGTACTTC
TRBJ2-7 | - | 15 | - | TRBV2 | CASSELQDRSYEQYF | TGTGCCAGCAGTGAATTGCAGGACCGTTCCTACGAGCAGTACTTC
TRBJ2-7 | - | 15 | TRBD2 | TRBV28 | CASSYASGSPYEQYF | TGTGCCAGCAGTTACGCTAGCGGGTCCCCCTACGAGCAGTACTTC
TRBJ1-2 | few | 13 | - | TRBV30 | CAWTVEPTIGYTF | TGTGCCTGGACGGTGGAACCGACAATTGGCTACACCTTC
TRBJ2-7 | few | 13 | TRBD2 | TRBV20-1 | CSASLAGLYEQYF | TGCAGTGCTAGCCTAGCGGGGCTCTACGAGCAGTACTTC
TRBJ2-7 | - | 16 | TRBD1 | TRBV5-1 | CASSRTGVSSSYEQYF | TGCGCCAGCAGCAGGACAGGGGTCTCTAGCTCCTACGAGCAGTACTTC
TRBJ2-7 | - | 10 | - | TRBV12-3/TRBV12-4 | CASSSSEQYF | TGTGCCAGCAGTTCGAGTGAGCAGTACTTC
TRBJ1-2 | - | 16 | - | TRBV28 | CASSSPSGAPNYGYTF | TGTGCCAGCAGTTCCCCGTCGGGGGCACCTAACTATGGCTACACCTTC
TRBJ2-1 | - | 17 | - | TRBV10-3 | CAISGLHEGFSYNEQFF | TGTGCCATCAGTGGACTTCATGAGGGGTTTTCCTACAATGAGCAGTTCTTC
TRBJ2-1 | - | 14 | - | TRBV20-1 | CSAIRGPYGNEQFF | TGCAGTGCTATTCGAGGGCCTTACGGCAATGAGCAGTTCTTC